This T cell receptor beta chain was sequenced for a study of post-analysis software for immune sequencing data. This clonotype has only a few counts. Antigen unknown. TCR beta cDNA libraries included unique molecular identifiers. TCRdb ran MiXCR on the PCR reads and lists one entry per CDR3 protein. The profile shows approximately 730,000 distinct CDR3 sequences, around 42% of them singletons. Study-level findings and limits: When patients were compared with controls, five TRBV segments were more frequent, TRBV5-6, TRBV5-1 and TRBV20-1 among them.

The ends were cut back, 5 bases at V and 3 bases at J, with 14 bases in the middle. This CDR3 region has 15 residues. From germline, CDR1 is KGHSH and CDR2 LQKENI. This clonotype originated in a girl aged 5-17 years with multiple sclerosis. The V call is TRBV18, the J call TRBJ1-5; no clear D. The source material was blood. CDR3: CASSTAPGNNQPQHF. The CDR3 DNA reads TGTGCCAGCTCAACCGCACCGGGGAACAATCAGCCCCAGCATTTT.